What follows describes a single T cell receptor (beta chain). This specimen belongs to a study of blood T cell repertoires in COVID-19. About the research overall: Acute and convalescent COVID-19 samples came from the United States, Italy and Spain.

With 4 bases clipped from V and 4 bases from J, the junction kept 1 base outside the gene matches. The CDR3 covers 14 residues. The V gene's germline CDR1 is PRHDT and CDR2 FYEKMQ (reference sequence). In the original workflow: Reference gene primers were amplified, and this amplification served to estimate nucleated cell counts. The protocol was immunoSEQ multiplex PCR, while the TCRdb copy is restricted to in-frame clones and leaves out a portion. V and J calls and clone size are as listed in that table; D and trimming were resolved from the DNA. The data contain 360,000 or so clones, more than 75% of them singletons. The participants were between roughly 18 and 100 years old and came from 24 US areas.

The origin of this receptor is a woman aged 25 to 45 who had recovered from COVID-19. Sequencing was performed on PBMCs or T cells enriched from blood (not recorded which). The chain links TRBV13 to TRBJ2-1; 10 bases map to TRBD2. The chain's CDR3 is CASSSTSGYNEQFF. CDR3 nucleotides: TGTGCCAGCAGCTCGACTAGCGGGTACAATGAGCAGTTCTTC.